This TCR beta chain was obtained from a study of CD8 T cells in Susac syndrome. The CDR3 runs to 14 residues. The germline V and J ends were trimmed by 3 bases and 6 bases, with 14 bases remaining between them. Per germline, CDR1 LNHDA and CDR2 SQIVND (reference sequence). This clonotype was found once. Random hexamers primed reverse transcription of about 0.45 to 1 ug RNA. TCRdb recomputed calls from the immunoSEQ multiplex PCR reads with MiXCR, one row per CDR3 protein. In the table there are a few hundred thousand distinct CDR3 sequences, roughly 85% of which are singletons. The TCR originated in a human donor with multiple sclerosis. The V call is TRBV19, the J call TRBJ1-2; the D is unclear. Sequencing was done on a sample of CD8+ T cells from PBMCs. The DNA for the CDR3 is TGTGCCAGTAGTATTGCCTTCGGACGGGATGGCTACACCTTC. Protein product: CASSIAFGRDGYTF.